These 7 T cell receptor beta chains were sequenced from one sample in a study of T cell responses to AZD1222 COVID-19 vaccine. The method was immunoSEQ multiplex PCR; TCRdb's version includes in-frame clones alone and lacks a portion of them. The profile shows over 80,000 clones, approximately 89% of them singletons. The material sequenced was peripheral blood, taken 28 days after the second AZD1222 dose. The receptor set was obtained from an adult who received the AZD1222 COVID-19 vaccine.

Only one count was recorded for this clone. V and J are TRBV6-1 and TRBJ1-1, with D possibly matching TRBD1 (5 bases). V dropped 3 bases and J dropped 5 bases, with 13 bases sitting between them. Germline lookup yields CDR1 MNHNS and CDR2 SASEGT. CDR3 length: 14 residues. CDR3 protein: CASSDSGEGTEAFF. The CDR3 bases are TGTGCCAGCAGTGATTCGGGGGAGGGAACTGAAGCTTTCTTT.

This sequence joins TRBV6-2 or TRBV6-3 and TRBJ2-7; 8 bases agree with TRBD1. Unmatched junction bases numbered 8, after V lost 4 bases and J lost 0 bases. This CDR3 spans 16 amino acids. CDR1 and CDR2 (germline): MNHEY, SVGEGT. This CDR3 is CASSSQGAGTSYEQYF. The CDR3, as DNA: TGTGCCAGCAGTTCCCAGGGGGCGGGGACCTCCTACGAGCAGTACTTC.

The chain recombines TRBV30 with TRBJ2-1, with D possibly being TRBD2 (5 bases). Germline lookup yields CDR1 GTSNPN and CDR2 SVGIG (reference sequence). The CDR3 is 13 amino acids. The V gene lost 4 bases and the J gene lost 4 bases, with 11 bases spanning the gap. CDR3 amino acids: CAWTERIYNEQFF. For the CDR3, the DNA is TGTGCCTGGACCGAGCGGATATACAATGAGCAGTTCTTC. The full variable domain, in which reference TRBV30 and TRBJ2-1 provide the parts outside the CDR3, is SQTIHQWPATLVQPVGSPLSLECTVEGTSNPNLYWYRQAAGRGLQLLFYSVGIGQISSEVPQNLSASRPQDRQFILSSKKLLLSDSGFYLCAWTERIYNEQFFGPGTRLTVL.

The genes are TRBV28 and TRBJ2-7; 10 bases fit TRBD2. The trim removed 4 bases at V and 4 bases at J, leaving 7 bases unmatched. The CDR3 is 15 amino acids. Germline assignment: CDR1 MDHEN and CDR2 SYDVKM. The CDR3 spells CASSWASGSKYEQYF. CDR3 coding DNA: TGTGCCAGCAGTTGGGCTAGCGGGAGTAAATACGAGCAGTACTTC.

This clone has just a few counts. This chain joins TRBV5-4 and TRBJ2-1; D is perhaps TRBD2 (5 bases). The CDR3 loop spans 15 amino acids. V lost 4 bases and J lost 6, with 17 bases in between. Germline V gene data show CDR1 as SGHNT and CDR2 as YYREEE (reference sequence). CDR3 in amino acids: CASSLGGDTANEQFF. DNA for the CDR3: TGTGCCAGCAGCCTCGGAGGAGATACAGCCAATGAGCAGTTCTTC.

The chain carries TRBV19 and TRBJ1-2; a possible D gene is TRBD1 (5 bases). The CDR3 is made up of 12 amino acids. Per the germline V gene, CDR1 is LNHDA and CDR2 is SQIVND (reference sequence). V was cut by 5 bases and J by 4 bases, with 8 bases left in between. The CDR3 nucleotides read TGTGCCAGTAGTGCAGGGATCTATGGCTACACCTTC. Translation gives CASSAGIYGYTF. Complete variable domain (other parts from reference TRBV19 and TRBJ1-2): DGGITQSPKYLFRKEGQNVTLSCEQNLNHDAMYWYRQDPGQGLRLIYYSQIVNDFQKGDIAEGYSVSREKKESFPLTVTSAQKNPTAFYLCASSAGIYGYTFGSGTRLTVV.

This clone appeared a single time. The chain has TRBV4-3 and TRBJ2-1; D possibly matches TRBD1 or TRBD2 (5 bases each). V was shortened by 0 bases and J by 4 bases, with 16 bases between the two germline ends. Germline CDR1 LGHNA, CDR2 YSLEER. There are 17 residues in the CDR3. This chain's CDR3 is CASSQDPFGAKYNEQFF. The CDR3 DNA sequence: TGCGCCAGCAGCCAAGATCCGTTCGGGGCTAAGTACAATGAGCAGTTCTTC.